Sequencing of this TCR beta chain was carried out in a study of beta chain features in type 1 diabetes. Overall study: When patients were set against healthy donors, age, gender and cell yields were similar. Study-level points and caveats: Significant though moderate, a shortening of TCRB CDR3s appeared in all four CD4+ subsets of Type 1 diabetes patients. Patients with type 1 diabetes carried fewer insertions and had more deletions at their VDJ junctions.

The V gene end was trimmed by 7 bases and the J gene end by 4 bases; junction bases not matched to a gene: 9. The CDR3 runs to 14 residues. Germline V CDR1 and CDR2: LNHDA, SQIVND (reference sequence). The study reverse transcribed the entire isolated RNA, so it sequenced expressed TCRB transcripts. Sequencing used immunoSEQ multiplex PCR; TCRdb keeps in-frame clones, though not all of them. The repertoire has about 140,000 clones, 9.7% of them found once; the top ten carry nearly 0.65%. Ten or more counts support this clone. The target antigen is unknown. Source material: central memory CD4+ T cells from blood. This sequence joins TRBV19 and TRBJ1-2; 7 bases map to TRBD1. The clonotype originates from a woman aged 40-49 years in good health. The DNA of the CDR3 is TGTGCCAGTAACCCAACAGGGGTCGTCTATGGCTACACCTTC. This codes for CASNPTGVVYGYTF.